A single sample is the source of the 6 T cell receptor beta chains below, sequenced in a study of patients and donors after allogeneic stem cell transplantation. TCRdb recomputed calls from the RT-PCR reads with MiXCR, one row per CDR3 protein. The table includes hundreds of thousands of distinct CDR3 sequences, 15% to 20% detected once. Input material: blood, either unsorted or a sorted T cell fraction (not recorded which). The receptors stem from a human donor who was either an allogeneic HSCT recipient or a stem cell or donor lymphocyte infusion donor (not recorded which). It is not recorded whose cells these are; they may come from a transplant donor.

This clonotype has just a few counts. The chain links TRBV5-6 to TRBJ2-3, with TRBD1 identical over 7 bases. This CDR3 is built from 14 residues. With 3 bases clipped from V and 0 bases from J, the junction kept 1 base outside the gene matches. CDR1 is SGHDT and CDR2 is YYEEEE in the germline V gene. CDR3 DNA: TGTGCCAGCAGCTGGGACAGTAGCACAGATACGCAGTATTTT. Residues: CASSWDSSTDTQYF.

In its sample, this clonotype was seen a few times. The V and J genes are TRBV9 and TRBJ1-2, with TRBD1 identical over 7 bases. V trimming: 3 bases; J trimming: 7 bases; junction bases outside the gene matches: 9. This CDR3 has 14 amino acids. Germline assignment: CDR1 SGDLS and CDR2 YYNGEE. The CDR3 coding sequence is TGTGCCAGCAGCGCGCGACAGGGTCAGTCTGGCTACACCTTC. Translation gives CASSARQGQSGYTF.

The chain employs TRBV19 and TRBJ2-1; D might be TRBD1 or TRBD2, each matching 6 bases. Germline V gene data show CDR1 as LNHDA and CDR2 as SQIVND (reference sequence). The CDR3 has 16 amino acids. V dropped 8 bases and J dropped 4 bases, with 21 bases sitting between them. The CDR3 DNA sequence: TGTGCCAGTGGAAGGGTGGGGGGCACAATATACAATGAGCAGTTCTTC. Translation gives CASGRVGGTIYNEQFF.

A few counts support this clonotype. The V and J genes are TRBV5-1 and TRBJ2-2; tentatively, D is TRBD2 (5 bases). The germline gives CDR1 SGHRS, CDR2 YFSETQ. The ends were cut back, 4 bases at V and 3 bases at J, with 13 bases in the middle. The CDR3 extends over 15 amino acids. CDR3 amino acids: CASSTGGLDTGELFF. In DNA form, the CDR3 reads TGCGCCAGCAGCACCGGAGGTTTAGACACCGGGGAGCTGTTTTTT. Filled out from reference TRBV5-1 and TRBJ2-2, the complete variable domain reads KAGVTQTPRYLIKTRGQQVTLSCSPISGHRSVSWYQQTPGQGLQFLFEYFSETQRNKGNFPGRFSGRQFSNSRSEMNVSTLELGDSALYLCASSTGGLDTGELFFGEGSRLTVL.

The V and J genes are TRBV7-9 and TRBJ2-2, with D uncertain. This CDR3 is built from 13 residues. Trimming stripped 6 bases from V and 7 bases from J, with 12 bases between. Per germline, CDR1 SEHNR and CDR2 FQNEAQ (reference sequence). The CDR3 is CASSSTPGGELFF. The CDR3 coding sequence is TGTGCCAGCAGTTCAACTCCCGGCGGGGAGCTGTTTTTT.

The chain recombines TRBV20-1 with TRBJ2-1; 8 positions match TRBD2. V dropped 2 bases and J dropped 6; count of bases not matched to a gene: 12. Germline values: CDR1 DFQATT, CDR2 SNEGSKA (reference sequence). The CDR3 consists of 16 residues. The CDR3 DNA is TGCAGTGCTAGAATATTAAGCGGGGGTTACCGCAATGAGCAGTTCTTC. Protein sequence: CSARILSGGYRNEQFF.